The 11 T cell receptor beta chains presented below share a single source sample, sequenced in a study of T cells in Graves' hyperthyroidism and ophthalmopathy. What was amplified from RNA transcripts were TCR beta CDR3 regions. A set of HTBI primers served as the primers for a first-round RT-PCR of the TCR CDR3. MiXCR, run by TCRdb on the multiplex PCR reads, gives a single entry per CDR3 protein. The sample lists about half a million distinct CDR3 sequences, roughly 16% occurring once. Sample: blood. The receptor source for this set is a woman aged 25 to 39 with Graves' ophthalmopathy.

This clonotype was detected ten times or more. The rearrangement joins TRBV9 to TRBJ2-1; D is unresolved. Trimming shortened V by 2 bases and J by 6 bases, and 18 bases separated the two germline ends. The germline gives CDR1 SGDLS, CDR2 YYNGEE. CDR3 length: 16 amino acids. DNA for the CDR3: TGTGCCAGCAGCGTCGGTAGCCGGCCAGTCGGCAATGAGCAGTTCTTC. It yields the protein CASSVGSRPVGNEQFF.

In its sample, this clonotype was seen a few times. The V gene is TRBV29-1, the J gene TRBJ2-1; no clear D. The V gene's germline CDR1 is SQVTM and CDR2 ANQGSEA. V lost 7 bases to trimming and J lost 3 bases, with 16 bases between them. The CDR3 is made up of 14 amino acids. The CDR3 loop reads CSAFAAVHYNEQFF. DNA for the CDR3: TGCAGCGCCTTTGCGGCGGTTCACTACAATGAGCAGTTCTTC.

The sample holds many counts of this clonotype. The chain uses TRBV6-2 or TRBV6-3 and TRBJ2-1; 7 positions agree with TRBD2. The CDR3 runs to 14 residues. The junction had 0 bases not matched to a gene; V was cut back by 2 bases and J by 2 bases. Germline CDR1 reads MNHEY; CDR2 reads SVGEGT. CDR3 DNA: TGTGCCAGCAGTTACGGGGGGGCCTACAATGAGCAGTTCTTC. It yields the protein CASSYGGAYNEQFF.

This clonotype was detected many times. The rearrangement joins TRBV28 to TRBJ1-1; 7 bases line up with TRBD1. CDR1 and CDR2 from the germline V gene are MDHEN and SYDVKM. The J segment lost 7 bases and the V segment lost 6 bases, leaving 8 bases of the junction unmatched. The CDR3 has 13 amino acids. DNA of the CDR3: TGTGCCAGCAGGGCAACAGGGGAGGTTGAAGCTTTCTTT. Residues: CASRATGEVEAFF.

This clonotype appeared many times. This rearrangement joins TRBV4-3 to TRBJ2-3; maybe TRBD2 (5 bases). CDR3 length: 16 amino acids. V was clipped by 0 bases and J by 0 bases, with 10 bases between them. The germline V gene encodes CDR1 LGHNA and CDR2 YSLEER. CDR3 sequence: CASSQERVGSTDTQYF. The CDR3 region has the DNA TGCGCCAGCAGCCAAGAGAGGGTGGGGAGCACAGATACGCAGTATTTT.

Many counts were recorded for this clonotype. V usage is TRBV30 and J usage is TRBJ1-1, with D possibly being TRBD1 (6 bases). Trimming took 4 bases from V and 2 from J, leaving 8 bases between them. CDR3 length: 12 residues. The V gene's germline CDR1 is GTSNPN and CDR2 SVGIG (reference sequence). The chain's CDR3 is CAWKQGNTEAFF. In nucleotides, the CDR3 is TGTGCCTGGAAACAGGGAAACACTGAAGCTTTCTTT.

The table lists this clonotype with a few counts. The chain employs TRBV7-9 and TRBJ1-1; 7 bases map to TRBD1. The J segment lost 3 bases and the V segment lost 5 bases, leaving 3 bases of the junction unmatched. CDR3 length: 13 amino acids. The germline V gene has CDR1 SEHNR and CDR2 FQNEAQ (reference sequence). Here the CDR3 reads CASSDGTDTEAFF. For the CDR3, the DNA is TGTGCCAGCAGCGACGGGACAGACACTGAAGCTTTCTTT.

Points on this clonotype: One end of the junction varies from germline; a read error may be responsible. CDR3 residues: CASSRRTEELFF. In DNA form, the CDR3 reads TGTGCCAGCAGCCGTCGAACCGAGGAGCTGTTTTTT. The rearrangement links TRBV7-9 to TRBJ2-2; D is uncertain. The CDR3 is made up of 12 amino acids. In germline, CDR1 is SEHNR, CDR2 FQNEAQ (reference sequence).

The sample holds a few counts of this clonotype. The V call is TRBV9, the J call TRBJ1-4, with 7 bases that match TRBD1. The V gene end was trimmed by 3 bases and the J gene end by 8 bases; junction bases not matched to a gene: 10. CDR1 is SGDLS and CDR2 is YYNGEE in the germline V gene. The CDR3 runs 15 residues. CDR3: CASSASGTVEEKLFF. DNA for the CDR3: TGTGCCAGCAGCGCCTCCGGGACAGTTGAAGAAAAACTGTTTTTT.

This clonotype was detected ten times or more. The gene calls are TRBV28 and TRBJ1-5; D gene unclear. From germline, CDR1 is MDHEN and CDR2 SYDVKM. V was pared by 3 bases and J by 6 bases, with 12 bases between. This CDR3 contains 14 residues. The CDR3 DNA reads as TGTGCCAGCAGTTTGAGTGGCATCTCTCAGCCCCAGCATTTT. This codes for CASSLSGISQPQHF.

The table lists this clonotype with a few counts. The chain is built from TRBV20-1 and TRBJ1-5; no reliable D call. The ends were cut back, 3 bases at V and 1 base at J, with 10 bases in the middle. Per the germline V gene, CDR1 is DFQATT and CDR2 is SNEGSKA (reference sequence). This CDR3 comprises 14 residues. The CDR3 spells CSASGGLSNQPQHF. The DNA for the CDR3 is TGCAGTGCTAGTGGCGGATTAAGCAATCAGCCCCAGCATTTT.